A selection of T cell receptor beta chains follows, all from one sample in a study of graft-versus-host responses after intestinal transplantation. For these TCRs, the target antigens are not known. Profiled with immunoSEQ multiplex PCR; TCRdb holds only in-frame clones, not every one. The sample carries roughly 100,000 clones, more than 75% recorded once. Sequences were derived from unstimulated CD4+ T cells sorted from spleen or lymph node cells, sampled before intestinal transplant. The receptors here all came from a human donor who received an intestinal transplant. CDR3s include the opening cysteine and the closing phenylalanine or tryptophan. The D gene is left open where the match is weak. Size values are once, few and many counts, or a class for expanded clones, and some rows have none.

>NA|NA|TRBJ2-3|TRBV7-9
TGTGCCAGCAGACGACAGCTAGATACGCAGTATTTT
CASRRQLDTQYF
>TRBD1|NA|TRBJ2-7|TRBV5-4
TGTGCCAGCAGCTCGGGACAGCTTACCTACGAGCAGTACTTC
CASSSGQLTYEQYF
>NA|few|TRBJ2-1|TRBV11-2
TGTGCCAGCAGCCGACTCTCCTACAATGAGCAGTTCTTC
CASSRLSYNEQFF
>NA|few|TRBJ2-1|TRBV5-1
TGCGCCAGCAGCCCGGACCTATACTACAATGAGCAGTTCTTC
CASSPDLYYNEQFF
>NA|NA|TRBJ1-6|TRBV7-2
TGTGCCAGCAGCTTAGGGAGGGGCGGGAATTCACCCCTCCACTTT
CASSLGRGGNSPLHF
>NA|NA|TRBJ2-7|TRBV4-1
TGCGCCAGCAGCCCCACAATGGGGGCATACGAGCAGTACTTC
CASSPTMGAYEQYF
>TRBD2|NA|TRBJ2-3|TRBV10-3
TGTGCCATCAGTGAGTCGACTAGCCCCGCAGATACGCAGTATTTT
CAISESTSPADTQYF
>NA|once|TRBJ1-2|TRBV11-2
TGTGCCAGCAGCTTAAAAGGTAGCTATGGCTACACCTTC
CASSLKGSYGYTF
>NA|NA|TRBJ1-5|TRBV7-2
TGTGCCAGCAGTAGGGGCCTCCAAGAGCCCCAGCATTTT
CASSRGLQEPQHF
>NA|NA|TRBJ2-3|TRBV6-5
TGTGCCAGCAGCAAGCAAACCTCGGGAGATACGCAGTATTTT
CASSKQTSGDTQYF
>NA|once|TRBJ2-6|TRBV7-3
TGTGCCAGCAGCTTACACTCTGGGGCCAACGTCCTGACTTTC
CASSLHSGANVLTF
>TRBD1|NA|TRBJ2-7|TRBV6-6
TGTGCCAGCAGTCATGGACAGGGGATCGACGACGAGCAGTACTTC
CASSHGQGIDDEQYF
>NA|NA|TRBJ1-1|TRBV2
TGTGCCAGCACTAAAAGGGGGAACACTGAAGCTTTCTTT
CASTKRGNTEAFF
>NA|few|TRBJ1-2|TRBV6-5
TGTGCCAGCAGTCAGGGACATGGCTACACCTTC
CASSQGHGYTF
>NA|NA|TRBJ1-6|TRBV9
TGTGCCAGCAGCGCGCGACATGCACCCCTCCACTTT
CASSARHAPLHF
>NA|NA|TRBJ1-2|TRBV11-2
TGTGCCAGCAGCTTAGTGGGGCTCGGGGGGCGCTCCTATGGCTACACCTTC
CASSLVGLGGRSYGYTF
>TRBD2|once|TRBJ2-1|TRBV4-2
TGTGCCAGCAGCCAAGAGGGGCGGCGGGAGAGTGAGCAGTTCTTC
CASSQEGRRESEQFF
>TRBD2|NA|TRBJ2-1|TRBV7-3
TGTGCCAGCAGCTTGGGACTAGCGGGCTACAATGAGCAGTTCTTC
CASSLGLAGYNEQFF
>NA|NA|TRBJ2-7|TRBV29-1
TGCAGCGTTGACGCCGGGGACCCTGGGGACGAGCAGTACTTC
CSVDAGDPGDEQYF
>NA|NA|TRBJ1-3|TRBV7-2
TGTGCCAGCAGCTCACGACGGTCCTTAACTGGAAACACCATATATTTT
CASSSRRSLTGNTIYF
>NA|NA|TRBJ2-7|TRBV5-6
TGTGCCAGCAGCTTGAGCCGGAAGGACGAGCAGTACTTC
CASSLSRKDEQYF
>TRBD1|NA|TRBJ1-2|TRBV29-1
TGCAGCGCCCCGGGACAGGGGGCTAGGTTTCGTGGCTACACCTTC
CSAPGQGARFRGYTF
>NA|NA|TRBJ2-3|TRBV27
TGTGCCAGCAGGGAACAGGGCACAGATACGCAGTATTTT
CASREQGTDTQYF
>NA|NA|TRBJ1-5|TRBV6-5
TGTGCCAGCAGAAACACGGAGGGTCAGCCCCAGCATTTT
CASRNTEGQPQHF
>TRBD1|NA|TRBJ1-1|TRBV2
TGTGCCAGCAGACCTGTGGACAGGGTCTTTGAAGCTTTCTTT
CASRPVDRVFEAFF
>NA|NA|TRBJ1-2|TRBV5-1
TGCGCCAGCAGCTTGTCGGTGACAGGACATGGCTACACCTTC
CASSLSVTGHGYTF
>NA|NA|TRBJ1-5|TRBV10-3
TGTGCCATCAGTGAGTCGGGTCAGCCCCAGCATTTT
CAISESGQPQHF
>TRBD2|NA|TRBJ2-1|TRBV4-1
TGCGCCAGCAGGTCTAGCGGGAGAGGGAATGAGCAGTTCTTC
CASRSSGRGNEQFF
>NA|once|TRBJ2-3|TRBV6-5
TGTGCCAGCCAAAGAGGGATGGGCACAGATACGCAGTATTTT
CASQRGMGTDTQYF
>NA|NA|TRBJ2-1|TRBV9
TGTGCCAGCAGCCCGCCATCTTACAATGAGCAGTTCTTC
CASSPPSYNEQFF
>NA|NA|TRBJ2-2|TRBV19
TGTGCCAGTAGTAGGACAGATACCGGGGAGCTGTTTTTT
CASSRTDTGELFF
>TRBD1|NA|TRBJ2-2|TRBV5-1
TGCGCCAGCAGCTTGGGGACAGGGGGCACCGGGGAGCTGTTTTTT
CASSLGTGGTGELFF
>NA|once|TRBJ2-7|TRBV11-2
TGTGCCAGCAGCTTAGTCAGTAGCTCCTACGAGCAGTACTTC
CASSLVSSSYEQYF
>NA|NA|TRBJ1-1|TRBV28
TGTGCCAGCAGTTTAGGGAATGAAGCTTTCTTT
CASSLGNEAFF
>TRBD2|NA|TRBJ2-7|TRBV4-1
TGCGCCAGCAGGAGGCTAGCGGGAACTTACGAGCAGTACTTC
CASRRLAGTYEQYF
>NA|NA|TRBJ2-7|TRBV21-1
TGTGCCAGCAGCAAAGCAGGGCGGGAGGGCTACGAGCAGTACTTC
CASSKAGREGYEQYF
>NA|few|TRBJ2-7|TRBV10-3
TGTGCCATCAGTGGCAGGGGTCATTACTCCTACGAGCAGTACTTC
CAISGRGHYSYEQYF
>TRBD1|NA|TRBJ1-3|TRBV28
TGTGCCAGCAGTTTATCGCAGACAGGGCGAAACACCATATATTTT
CASSLSQTGRNTIYF
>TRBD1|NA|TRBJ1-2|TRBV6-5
TGTGCCAGCAGTAGTGGACAGGGAGGTGGATATGGCTACACCTTC
CASSSGQGGGYGYTF
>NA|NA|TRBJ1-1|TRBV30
TGTGCCTTCCATCGAGGGAACACTGAAGCTTTCTTT
CAFHRGNTEAFF
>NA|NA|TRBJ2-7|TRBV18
TGTGCCAGCTCACCATCGGTCCCAACTTGGATGGACGAGCAGTACTTC
CASSPSVPTWMDEQYF
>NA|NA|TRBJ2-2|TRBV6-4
TGTGCCAGCAGATCTGGGGACACCGGGGAGCTGTTTTTT
CASRSGDTGELFF
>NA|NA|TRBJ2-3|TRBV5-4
TGTGCCAGCAGCTTCTCGGGGAGTCTGTCGCAGTATTTT
CASSFSGSLSQYF
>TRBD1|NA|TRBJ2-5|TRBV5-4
TGTGCCAGCAGCTTGGCGGGACAGCCGCAAGAGACCCAGTACTTC
CASSLAGQPQETQYF
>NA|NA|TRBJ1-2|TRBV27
TGTGCCAGCAGTTCGGCAGGGCCTGGGAACTATGGCTACACCTTC
CASSSAGPGNYGYTF
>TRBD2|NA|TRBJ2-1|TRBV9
TGTGCCAGCAGCGTGGGCCGGGGGGAGAGCTCCTACAATGAGCAGTTCTTC
CASSVGRGESSYNEQFF
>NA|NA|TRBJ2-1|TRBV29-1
TGCAGCGTTGAGTGGAGCCTATCCTACAATGAGCAGTTCTTC
CSVEWSLSYNEQFF
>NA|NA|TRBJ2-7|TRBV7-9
TGTGCCAGCAGCCCCATGTCGGGCTACGAGCAGTACTTC
CASSPMSGYEQYF
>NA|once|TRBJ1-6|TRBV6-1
TGTGCCAGCAGTGAAACCCAGGTGGTCCTAAATTCACCCCTCCACTTT
CASSETQVVLNSPLHF
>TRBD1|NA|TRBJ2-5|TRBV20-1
TGCAGTGCTAGGGACAGGGAGACCCAGTACTTC
CSARDRETQYF
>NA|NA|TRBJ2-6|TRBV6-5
TGTGCCAGCAGATGGGGACTTGGGGCCAACGTCCTGACTTTC
CASRWGLGANVLTF
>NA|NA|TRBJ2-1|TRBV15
TGTGCCACCAGCAGAGCCAGACTAGTAAACAATGAGCAGTTCTTC
CATSRARLVNNEQFF
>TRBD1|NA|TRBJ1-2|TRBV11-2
TGTGCCAGCAGACGGACAGGGGAGAAGGATGGCTACACCTTC
CASRRTGEKDGYTF